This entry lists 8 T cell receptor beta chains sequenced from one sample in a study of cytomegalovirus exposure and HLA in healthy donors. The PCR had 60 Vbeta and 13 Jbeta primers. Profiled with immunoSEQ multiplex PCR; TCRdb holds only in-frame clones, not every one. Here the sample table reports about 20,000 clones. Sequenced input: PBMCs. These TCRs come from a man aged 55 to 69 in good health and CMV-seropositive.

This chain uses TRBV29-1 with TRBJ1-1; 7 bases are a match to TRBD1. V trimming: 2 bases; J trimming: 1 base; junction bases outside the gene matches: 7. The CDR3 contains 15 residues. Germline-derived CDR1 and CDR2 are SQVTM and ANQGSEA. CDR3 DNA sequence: TGCAGCGTTGAACGATGGGACAGAAAGAACACTGAAGCTTTCTTT. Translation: CSVERWDRKNTEAFF.

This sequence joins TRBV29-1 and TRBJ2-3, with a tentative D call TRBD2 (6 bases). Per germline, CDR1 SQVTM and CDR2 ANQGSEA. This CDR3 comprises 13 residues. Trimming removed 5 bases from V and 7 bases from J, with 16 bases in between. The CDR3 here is CSVSAGTGNTQYF. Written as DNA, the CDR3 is TGCAGCGTTTCGGCGGGGACCGGGAATACGCAGTATTTT.

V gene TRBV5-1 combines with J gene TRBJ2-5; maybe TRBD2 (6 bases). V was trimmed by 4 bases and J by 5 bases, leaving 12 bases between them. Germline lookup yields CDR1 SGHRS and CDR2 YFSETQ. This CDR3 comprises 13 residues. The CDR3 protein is CASSLPGRETQYF. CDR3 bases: TGCGCCAGCAGCCTACCGGGGAGGGAGACCCAGTACTTC.

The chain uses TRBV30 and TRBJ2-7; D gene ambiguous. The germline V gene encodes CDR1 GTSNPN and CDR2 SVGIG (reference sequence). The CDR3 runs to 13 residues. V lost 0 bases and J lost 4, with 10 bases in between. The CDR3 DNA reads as TGTGCCTGGAGTGTACAGAGTCCTTACGAGCAGTACTTC. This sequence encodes CAWSVQSPYEQYF.

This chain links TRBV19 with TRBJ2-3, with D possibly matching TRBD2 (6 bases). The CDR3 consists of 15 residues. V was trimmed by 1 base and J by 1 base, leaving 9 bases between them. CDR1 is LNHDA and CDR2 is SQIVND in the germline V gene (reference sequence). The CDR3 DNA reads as TGTGCCAGTAGTATAGGGGGAGGCGGCACAGATACGCAGTATTTT. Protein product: CASSIGGGGTDTQYF. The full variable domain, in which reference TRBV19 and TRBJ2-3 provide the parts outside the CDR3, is DGGITQSPKYLFRKEGQNVTLSCEQNLNHDAMYWYRQDPGQGLRLIYYSQIVNDFQKGDIAEGYSVSREKKESFPLTVTSAQKNPTAFYLCASSIGGGGTDTQYFGPGTRLTVL.

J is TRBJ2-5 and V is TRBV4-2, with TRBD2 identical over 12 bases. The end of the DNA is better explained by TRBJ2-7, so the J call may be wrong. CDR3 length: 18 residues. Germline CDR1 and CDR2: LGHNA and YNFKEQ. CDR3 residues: CASSQDLAGGPEGSEQYF. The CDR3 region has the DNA TGTGCCAGCAGCCAAGATCTAGCGGGAGGGCCGGAAGGTAGCGAGCAGTACTTC.

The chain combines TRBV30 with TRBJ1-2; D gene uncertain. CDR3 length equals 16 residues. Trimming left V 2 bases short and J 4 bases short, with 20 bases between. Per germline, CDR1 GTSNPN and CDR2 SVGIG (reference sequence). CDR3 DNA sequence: TGTGCCTGGAGTTTCGCAACCTCCCCAGGATTCTATGGCTACACCTTC. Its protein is CAWSFATSPGFYGYTF.

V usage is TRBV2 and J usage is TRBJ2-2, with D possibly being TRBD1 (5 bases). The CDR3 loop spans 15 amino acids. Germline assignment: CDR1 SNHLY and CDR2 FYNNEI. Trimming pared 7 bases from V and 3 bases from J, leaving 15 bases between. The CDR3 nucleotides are TGTGCCAGCACTGGTCAGGGCGGTTACACCGGGGAGCTGTTTTTT. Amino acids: CASTGQGGYTGELFF.